This is a list of T cell receptor beta chains from one sample in a study of shared clonotypes between healthy human individuals. Sequencing was performed with immunoSEQ multiplex PCR; in TCRdb, only in-frame clones are kept and a portion is missing. The top ten clones hold 1.8% of a sample with 700,000 or so clones, approximately 75% of them seen once. Sequencing was done on a sample of memory CD4+ T cells sorted from blood. The receptors shown here come from a young woman in good health. The CDR3 runs from the conserved cysteine through the conserved F or W.

V: TRBV5-1; CDR3: CASSLGQGVGNEQYF
V: TRBV7-2; CDR3: CASSLRETSGNQYF
V: TRBV18; CDR3: CASTLEGREQYF
V: TRBV11-2; CDR3: CASSPVRAGGTETQYF
V: TRBV5-1; CDR3: CASSLDGNQPQHF
V: TRBV2; CDR3: CASSEETSYNSPLHF
V: TRBV19; CDR3: CASSPTAGGRTDTQYF
V: TRBV18; CDR3: CASSPGGPTYEQYF
V: TRBV29-1; CDR3: CSVEGPPGVNTGELFF
V: TRBV6-6; CDR3: CASSATGDYGYTF
V: TRBV2; CDR3: CASSEVGTAYNEQFF
V: TRBV15; CDR3: CATSRGLTSNNEQFF
V: TRBV27; CDR3: CASRALDATNEKLFF
V: TRBV6-1; CDR3: CASKEAEAFF
V: TRBV28; CDR3: CASSLNSRQNTEAFF
V: TRBV2; CDR3: CASSRGAGATRGYGYTF
V: TRBV6-6; CDR3: CASKITSGVYNEQFF
V: TRBV4-2; CDR3: CASSSWLASTDTQYF
V: TRBV2; CDR3: CASSENLVSVQGNIF
V: TRBV5-1; CDR3: CASSFGLSREQYF
V: TRBV25-1; CDR3: CAPTGRANTEAFF
V: TRBV7-2; CDR3: CASSAGRAGRGTNEQFF
V: TRBV4-2; CDR3: CASSQAAGGVSYEQYF
V: TRBV19; CDR3: CASSTPNLGYEQYF
V: TRBV29-1; CDR3: CSVAEGARSTEAFF
V: TRBV7-8; CDR3: CASSSGTGNQPQHF
V: TRBV5-1; CDR3: CASSPSPGEYNEQFF
V: TRBV28; CDR3: CASSPRGSNQPQHF
V: TRBV30; CDR3: CAWSLPGQAYEQYF
V: TRBV7-8; CDR3: CASIGTDSQKTQYF
V: TRBV7-2; CDR3: CASSSGQGGSPLHF
V: TRBV28; CDR3: CASSSGQFPYEQYF
V: TRBV5-4; CDR3: CASSLTGGPYEQYF
V: TRBV18; CDR3: CASSPELRTSGSRVEQFF
V: TRBV10-3; CDR3: CAIRSDGGGQPQHF
V: TRBV12-5; CDR3: CASGLVLGSSYNEQFF
V: TRBV5-4; CDR3: CASSYGREGYTF